A selection of T cell receptor beta chains follows, all from one sample in a study of blood T cell repertoires in COVID-19. Generated by immunoSEQ multiplex PCR, the TCRdb table keeps only in-frame clones and is missing some. Of around 190,000 clones in the sample, under 85% were seen once. Sequences were obtained from peripheral blood. These receptors were collected from a woman aged 70 to 79 with COVID-19, enrolled during active disease. The CDR3 runs from the conserved cysteine through the conserved F or W. The D gene is left open where the match is weak. Clone size is shown for a subset of rows, as once, few, many or a class of expanded clone.

TRBJ2-1	TRBV27	TRBD2	once	CASSRRGLAGGPGEQFF	TGTGCCAGCAGTCGACGGGGGCTAGCGGGAGGGCCAGGTGAGCAGTTCTTC
TRBJ1-5	TRBV5-6	-	-	CASSLSQGAGYQPQHF	TGTGCCAGCAGCTTGAGTCAGGGTGCAGGATATCAGCCCCAGCATTTT
TRBJ2-1	TRBV19	-	-	CASRRPGFGNEQFF	TGTGCCAGTAGGCGACCGGGTTTTGGGAATGAGCAGTTCTTC
TRBJ2-3	TRBV27	-	-	CASRSYSTDTQYF	TGTGCCAGCCGCTCCTATAGCACAGATACGCAGTATTTT
TRBJ2-2	TRBV5-4	TRBD1	-	CASSLADHRGPNTGELFF	TGTGCCAGCAGCTTGGCAGACCACAGGGGCCCGAACACCGGGGAGCTGTTTTTT
TRBJ2-2	TRBV6-1	-	-	CASSEAPSGNTGELFF	TGTGCCAGCAGTGAAGCCCCCAGCGGGAACACCGGGGAGCTGTTTTTT
TRBJ2-2	TRBV19	TRBD1	-	CASRLRGPAGELFF	TGTGCCAGTAGGTTGAGGGGGCCGGCCGGGGAGCTGTTTTTT
TRBJ2-2	TRBV3-1/TRBV3-2	-	-	CASSQGQSTNTGELFF	TGTGCCAGCAGCCAAGGGCAGTCCACGAACACCGGGGAGCTGTTTTTT
TRBJ2-1	TRBV5-1	TRBD1	few	CASKGQGLVGNEQFF	TGCGCCAGTAAGGGACAGGGGTTGGTAGGCAATGAGCAGTTCTTC
TRBJ1-5	TRBV7-2	-	-	CASSLETTSYQPQHF	TGTGCCAGCAGCTTAGAAACTACATCTTATCAGCCCCAGCATTTT
TRBJ2-5	TRBV2	TRBD2	-	CASSGNGRAEETQYF	TGTGCCAGCAGTGGGAACGGGAGGGCCGAAGAGACCCAGTACTTC
TRBJ2-1	TRBV7-8	-	-	CASSLTPLSYNEQFF	TGTGCCAGCAGCCTGACACCCCTCTCCTACAATGAGCAGTTCTTC
TRBJ2-3	TRBV25-1	-	-	CASSATKYTDTQYF	TGTGCCAGCAGTGCGACTAAATACACAGATACGCAGTATTTT
TRBJ2-6	TRBV5-1	-	few	CASSPGHGANVLTF	TGCGCCAGCAGCCCGGGACACGGGGCCAACGTCCTGACTTTC
TRBJ1-1	TRBV5-1	TRBD1	-	CASSSQTGARTEAFF	TGCGCCAGCAGCTCCCAGACAGGGGCGCGTACTGAAGCTTTCTTT
TRBJ1-1	TRBV16	TRBD1	-	CASSQYLWTGANTEAFF	TGTGCCAGCAGCCAATACCTTTGGACAGGGGCTAACACTGAAGCTTTCTTT
TRBJ2-2	TRBV24-1	TRBD2	-	CATSPGRAKGTGELFF	TGTGCCACCAGTCCTGGGAGGGCCAAGGGCACCGGGGAGCTGTTTTTT
TRBJ2-1	TRBV7-3	TRBD2	-	CASSTSGRSLAYNEQFF	TGTGCCAGCAGCACTAGCGGGAGGTCCCTAGCCTACAATGAGCAGTTCTTC
TRBJ2-1	TRBV7-2	TRBD1	-	CASSLGDRGSRDEQFF	TGTGCCAGCAGCTTAGGGGACAGGGGAAGTAGAGATGAGCAGTTCTTC
TRBJ1-2	TRBV6-5	-	-	CASKGRSGGLSSYTF	TGTGCCAGCAAGGGACGGTCCGGGGGATTATCGAGCTACACCTTC
TRBJ1-3	TRBV7-2	TRBD1	once	CASSLARGTGSSGNTIYF	TGTGCCAGCAGCTTAGCGCGAGGGACAGGTAGCTCTGGAAACACCATATATTTT
TRBJ2-3	TRBV5-4	TRBD2	-	CGVAGGRTDTQYF	TGCGGGGTAGCGGGAGGGCGCACAGATACGCAGTATTTT
TRBJ2-1	TRBV27	TRBD2	-	CASSPGGYNEQFF	TGTGCCAGCAGCCCGGGAGGTTACAATGAGCAGTTCTTC
TRBJ1-6	TRBV13	TRBD1	-	CASSLLISATGGNSPLHF	TGTGCCAGCAGCTTACTTATCTCCGCGACAGGGGGCAATTCACCCCTCCACTTT
TRBJ1-5	TRBV5-1	-	-	CASSLEGSSNQPQHF	TGCGCCAGCAGCTTGGAGGGGTCGAGCAATCAGCCCCAGCATTTT
TRBJ1-1	TRBV18	TRBD1	-	CASSQQRTGIMNTEAFF	TGTGCCAGCTCCCAACAACGGACAGGGATTATGAACACTGAAGCTTTCTTT
TRBJ2-5	TRBV29-1	-	-	CSAAVSQETQYF	TGCAGCGCGGCGGTAAGCCAAGAGACCCAGTACTTC
TRBJ1-1	TRBV29-1	TRBD1	-	CSVAIGQGTEAFF	TGCAGCGTGGCCATCGGACAGGGCACTGAAGCTTTCTTT
TRBJ1-1	TRBV4-3	TRBD1	-	CASSQGVQQGATEAFF	TGCGCCAGCAGCCAAGGGGTACAACAGGGGGCGACTGAAGCTTTCTTT